The rows below give T cell receptor beta chains drawn from one sample of a study of regulatory T cells in long-lasting Graves disease. TCRdb fed the multiplex PCR reads into MiXCR, producing one record per CDR3 protein. The table has over 650,000 distinct CDR3 sequences, 25% to 35% seen once. This material consisted of peripheral blood mononuclear cells (PBMCs), taken when the disease was refractory, from a patient treated with antithyroid drugs. The source of these receptors is a female donor with Graves disease. CDR3s include the opening cysteine and the closing phenylalanine or tryptophan. The D gene is left open where the match is weak. For some rows the clone size is stated as once, few or many, or as a class when expanded; others skip it.

d_call | j_call | cdr3_length | v_call | clone_size | cdr3_nt | cdr3_aa
. | TRBJ2-7 | 12 | TRBV29-1 | . | TGCAGCGTTGAGAAAGGGAGCAACGAGCAGTACTTC | CSVEKGSNEQYF
. | TRBJ1-2 | 13 | TRBV6-9 | few | TGTGCCAGCAGTTACGGGGGGCTCTTTGGCTACACCTTC | CASSYGGLFGYTF
. | TRBJ2-5 | 13 | TRBV12-3/TRBV12-4 | . | TGTGCCAGCAGGCCCGGGAGCAGGGAGACCCAGTACTTC | CASRPGSRETQYF
. | TRBJ1-5 | 14 | TRBV19 | . | TGTGCCAGTAGTATAGGGGGGGCACATCAGCCCCAGCATTTT | CASSIGGAHQPQHF
TRBD2 | TRBJ2-7 | 13 | TRBV29-1 | few | TGCAGCGTGTGGGGAGCGGGATCCTACGAGCAGTACTTC | CSVWGAGSYEQYF
. | TRBJ2-5 | 16 | TRBV4-2 | . | TGTGCCAGCAGCCTTAGACTAGGTCAATCCCAAGAGACCCAGTACTTC | CASSLRLGQSQETQYF
. | TRBJ1-3 | 14 | TRBV30 | . | TGTGCCTGGAGTGGGGCACGCCCTGGAAACACCATATATTTT | CAWSGARPGNTIYF
. | TRBJ2-2 | 12 | TRBV15 | . | TGTGCCACCAGCAGACCCACCGGGGAGCTGTTTTTT | CATSRPTGELFF
TRBD1 | TRBJ1-2 | 16 | TRBV6-1 | few | TGTGCCAGCAGTCTTGGGACAGGGACAGGTTACCAGGGCTACACCTTC | CASSLGTGTGYQGYTF
. | TRBJ1-4 | 17 | TRBV7-6 | . | TGTGCCAGCAGCCTGCCTCGTTCTTGGCGGGGAAAGGAAAAACTGTTTTTT | CASSLPRSWRGKEKLFF
TRBD2 | TRBJ2-7 | 16 | TRBV11-2 | few | TGTGCCAGCAGCTTGCCCCCGCCTAGCGGGAGTTCCGAGCAGTACTTC | CASSLPPPSGSSEQYF
. | TRBJ1-5 | 13 | TRBV29-1 | many | TGCAGCGTTCGGCAGGGCTTGGGGCAGCCCCAGCATTTT | CSVRQGLGQPQHF
. | TRBJ1-6 | 14 | TRBV3-1 | . | TGTGCCAGCAGCCGAGTGGGCAGGGATTCACCCCTCCACTTT | CASSRVGRDSPLHF
. | TRBJ2-7 | 13 | TRBV10-3 | . | TGTGCCATCAGCCAGGGGATAGGCTACGAGCAGTACTTC | CAISQGIGYEQYF
. | TRBJ1-4 | 15 | TRBV28 | . | TGTGCCAGCAGAGGACTCCAGGCAACTAATGAAGAACTGTTTTTT | CASRGLQATNEELFF
. | TRBJ2-7 | 15 | TRBV20-1 | . | TGCAGTGCTAGAGCTCGTCTAGTCGGGTCCTACGAGCAGTACTTC | CSARARLVGSYEQYF
. | TRBJ1-1 | 13 | TRBV10-3 | . | TGTGCCACCCGGGCCTTATCGAACACTGAAGCTTTCTTT | CATRALSNTEAFF
. | TRBJ2-5 | 12 | TRBV29-1 | few | TGCAGCGTACATACCAGAGAAGAGACCCAGTACTTC | CSVHTREETQYF
. | TRBJ1-6 | 16 | TRBV14 | . | TGTGCCAGCAGCCAAGTGGGGGGAGACTATAATTCACCCCTCCACTTT | CASSQVGGDYNSPLHF
. | TRBJ2-7 | 15 | TRBV6-9 | few | TGTGCCAGCAGTTACGAGGCGACAGCGTTTTTCGAGCAGTACTTC | CASSYEATAFFEQYF
. | TRBJ1-2 | 14 | TRBV19 | few | TGTGCCAGTAGCAACAGGGTCTCTAACTATGGCTACACCTTC | CASSNRVSNYGYTF
. | TRBJ1-2 | 13 | TRBV6-1 | few | TGTGCCAGCCGTCTGGGCAGGGGACATGGCTACACCTTC | CASRLGRGHGYTF
. | TRBJ1-1 | 13 | TRBV7-2 | many | TGTGCCAGCAGCTTAGACTTTATCACTGAAGCTTTCTTT | CASSLDFITEAFF
. | TRBJ1-4 | 14 | TRBV3-1 | few | TGTGCCAGCAGTCTACAGGGTTTTAATGAAAAACTGTTTTTT | CASSLQGFNEKLFF
. | TRBJ1-5 | 15 | TRBV6-1 | few | TGTGCCAGCAGTCCCGGTTCTTATAGCAATCAGCCCCAGCATTTT | CASSPGSYSNQPQHF
. | TRBJ1-1 | 13 | TRBV12-3/TRBV12-4 | many | TGTGCCAGCAGTTCCCTTTGGAACACTGAAGCTTTCTTT | CASSSLWNTEAFF
TRBD1 | TRBJ2-2 | 13 | TRBV27 | many | TGTGCCAGCAGTGGGACAGGCCACGGGGAGCTGTTTTTT | CASSGTGHGELFF
. | TRBJ1-3 | 11 | TRBV20-1 | few | TGCAGTGCTAGGCGACGAAACACCATATATTTT | CSARRRNTIYF
TRBD2 | TRBJ2-7 | 14 | TRBV12-3/TRBV12-4 | . | TGTGTCAGCAGATTAGCGGGAGGGCCGACCGAGCAGTACTTC | CVSRLAGGPTEQYF
. | TRBJ2-7 | 12 | TRBV20-1 | . | TGCAGTGCTAGAATGGACGGCTACGAGCAGTACTTC | CSARMDGYEQYF
TRBD2 | TRBJ2-7 | 16 | TRBV9 | few | TGTGCCAGCAGCGGGAACCCCGGGAGGGCCAGCTACGAGCAGTACTTC | CASSGNPGRASYEQYF
. | TRBJ2-7 | 15 | TRBV19 | few | TGTGCCAGTAGTATTGGTCCCGTCGATTCCTACGAGCAGTACTTC | CASSIGPVDSYEQYF
. | TRBJ2-5 | 12 | TRBV20-1 | . | TGCAGTGCTAGAAGACAAAAAGAGACCCAGTACTTC | CSARRQKETQYF
. | TRBJ1-2 | 13 | TRBV5-1 | . | TGCGCCAGCAGCTCGAACGGAGAGAGTGGCTACACCTTC | CASSSNGESGYTF
TRBD2 | TRBJ2-1 | 15 | TRBV19 | few | TGTGCCAGTAGTGGACTAGCGACTAGAGACAATGAGCAGTTCTTC | CASSGLATRDNEQFF
. | TRBJ2-4 | 15 | TRBV15 | . | TGTGCCACCAGCCCGACAGAACTAGCCAAAAACATTCAGTACTTC | CATSPTELAKNIQYF
TRBD2 | TRBJ2-2 | 17 | TRBV12-3/TRBV12-4 | few | TGTGCCAGCAGTGTTGATAGCGGGATCGGGGACACCGGGGAGCTGTTTTTT | CASSVDSGIGDTGELFF
. | TRBJ1-1 | 13 | TRBV6-9 | . | TGTGCCAGCAGTTACTGGCAGGGGAATGAAGCTTTCTTT | CASSYWQGNEAFF
. | TRBJ2-7 | 12 | TRBV30 | few | TGTGCCTGGAACCAGCTTGTGAGTGAGCAGTACTTC | CAWNQLVSEQYF
. | TRBJ1-2 | 17 | TRBV27 | . | TGTGCCAGCAGTTCCACCGCTCCCCGGACAGAAAACTATGGCTACACCTTC | CASSSTAPRTENYGYTF
. | TRBJ1-1 | 16 | TRBV19 | . | TGTGCCAGTAGTACCGGTAACAGGGTTGGGGGCACTGAAGCTTTCTTT | CASSTGNRVGGTEAFF
. | TRBJ1-1 | 10 | TRBV28 | many | TGTGCCAGCAGTTTCCGTGAAGCTTTCTTT | CASSFREAFF
. | TRBJ2-2 | 14 | TRBV29-1 | . | TGCAGCGTTCGAACGGACATACGTACCGGGGAGCTGTTTTTT | CSVRTDIRTGELFF
. | TRBJ1-3 | 17 | TRBV5-6 | . | TGTGCCAGCAGCTTAGGAGGACTTCACTTCTCTGGAAACACCATATATTTT | CASSLGGLHFSGNTIYF
. | TRBJ2-5 | 14 | TRBV5-1 | . | TGCGCCAGCAGCTTGGAATTTGGGAGGGAGACCCAGTACTTC | CASSLEFGRETQYF
. | TRBJ1-6 | 16 | TRBV5-1 | few | TGCGCCAGCAGCTTGGCGGCATTATCGGGGAAGTCACCCCTCCACTTT | CASSLAALSGKSPLHF
. | TRBJ1-2 | 14 | TRBV7-3 | few | TGTGCCAGCAGCTTAGATGGGGGAGGCTATGGCTACACCTTC | CASSLDGGGYGYTF
. | TRBJ2-7 | 18 | TRBV29-1 | many | TGCAGCGGGCGTGTCCTTATTGCAGGGTTTGGTCGCTCCTACGAGCAGTACTTC | CSGRVLIAGFGRSYEQYF
. | TRBJ2-7 | 14 | TRBV6-5 | few | TGTGCCAGCAGTTACTCGGCAGGGGCCTACGAGCAGTACTTC | CASSYSAGAYEQYF
TRBD1 | TRBJ1-2 | 13 | TRBV6-1 | few | TGTGCCAGCAGCCGAGACAGGGGAGGCGACTACACCTTC | CASSRDRGGDYTF
TRBD2 | TRBJ2-7 | 15 | TRBV6-2/TRBV6-3 | . | TGTGCCAGCAGTTACTCGCCGGGAGGGGTCTACGAGCAGTACTTC | CASSYSPGGVYEQYF
. | TRBJ1-5 | 16 | TRBV6-1 | . | TGTGCCAGCAGTGACTTGGCAGGGAATAGCAATCAGCCCCAGCATTTT | CASSDLAGNSNQPQHF
. | TRBJ2-6 | 16 | TRBV9 | few | TGTGCCAGCAGCAACGCGGAGGAGCCTGGGGCCAACGTCCTGACTTTC | CASSNAEEPGANVLTF
. | TRBJ1-4 | 15 | TRBV11-2 | . | TGTGCCAGCAGCTTCAAGGGGTTCCGAAATGAAAAACTGTTTTTT | CASSFKGFRNEKLFF
. | TRBJ1-1 | 15 | TRBV20-1 | . | TGCAGTGCTAGAGACATTCGGCAGATGAACACTGAAGCTTTCTTT | CSARDIRQMNTEAFF
. | TRBJ1-5 | 14 | TRBV9 | . | TGTGCCAGCAGCGTAGGGGCAGATGGTCAGCCCCAGCATTTT | CASSVGADGQPQHF
. | TRBJ1-1 | 13 | TRBV25-1 | . | TGTGCCAGCAGTGAATACCCGGGCACTGAAGCTTTCTTT | CASSEYPGTEAFF